This TCR beta chain appears in the sequencing data of a study of blood T cells in healthy people across ages. Study conclusions and caveats: Donor CMV status was unknown, possibly confounding expanded clonotype changes.

Each donor's blood draw was roughly 9.5 milliliters of peripheral blood. PBMCs numbering at least 7 million were isolated per sample. Primed by a sample-barcoded 5' primer and a J-beta primer mix, a second PCR proceeded for roughly 7 to 12 cycles. Samples each returned at least 3 million CDR3-containing paired-end reads. TCRdb fed the 5' RACE reads into MiXCR, producing one record per CDR3 protein. The profile covers 700,000 to 950,000 distinct CDR3 sequences, with roughly 47% appearing a single time and less than 25% taken by the ten largest. With regard to this clonotype: Its antigen remains unidentified. A much larger clone is a single base away; this may be a read error.

Sample: blood. The TCR was taken from an older woman in good health.

The CDR3 here is CASSSLRGGRSTDTQYF. Here the CDR3 DNA reads TGCGCCAGCAGCTCGCTACGCGGGGGGCGTAGCACAGATACGCAGTATTTT. This rearrangement joins TRBV5-1 to TRBJ2-3; 8 bases are shared with TRBD2. The trim removed 3 bases at V and 0 bases at J, leaving 9 bases unmatched. Looked up from germline, CDR1 is SGHRS and CDR2 is YFSETQ. This CDR3 region has 17 residues.